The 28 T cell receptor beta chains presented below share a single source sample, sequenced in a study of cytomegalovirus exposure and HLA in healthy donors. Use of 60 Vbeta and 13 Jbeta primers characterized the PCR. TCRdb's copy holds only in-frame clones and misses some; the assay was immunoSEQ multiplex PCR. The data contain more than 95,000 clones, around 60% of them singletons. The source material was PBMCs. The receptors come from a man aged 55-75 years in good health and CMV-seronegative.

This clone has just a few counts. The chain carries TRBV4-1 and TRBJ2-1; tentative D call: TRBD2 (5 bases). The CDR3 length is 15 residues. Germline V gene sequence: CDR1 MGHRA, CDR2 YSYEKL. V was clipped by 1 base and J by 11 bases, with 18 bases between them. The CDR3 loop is CASSQVILVSGKQFF. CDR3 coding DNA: TGCGCCAGCAGCCAAGTTATACTGGTCTCCGGGAAGCAGTTCTTC.

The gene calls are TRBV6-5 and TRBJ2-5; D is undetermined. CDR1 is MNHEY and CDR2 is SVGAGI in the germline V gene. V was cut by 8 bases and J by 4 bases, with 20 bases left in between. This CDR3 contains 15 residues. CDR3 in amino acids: CASAASSWAGETQYF. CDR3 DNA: TGTGCCAGCGCAGCCTCAAGTTGGGCAGGAGAGACCCAGTACTTC.

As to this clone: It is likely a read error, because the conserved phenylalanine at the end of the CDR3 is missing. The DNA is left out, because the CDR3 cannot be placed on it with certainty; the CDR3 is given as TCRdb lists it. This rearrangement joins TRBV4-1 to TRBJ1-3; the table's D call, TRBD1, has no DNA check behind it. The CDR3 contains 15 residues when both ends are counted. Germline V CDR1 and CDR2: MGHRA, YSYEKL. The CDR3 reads CASSPWTGTRNTRYL.

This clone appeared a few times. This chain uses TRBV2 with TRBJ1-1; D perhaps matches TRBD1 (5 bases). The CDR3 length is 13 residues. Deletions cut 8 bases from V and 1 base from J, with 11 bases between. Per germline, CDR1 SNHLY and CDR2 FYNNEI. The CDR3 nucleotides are TGTGCCAGCCGAAGGACACCGAACACTGAAGCTTTCTTT. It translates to CASRRTPNTEAFF.

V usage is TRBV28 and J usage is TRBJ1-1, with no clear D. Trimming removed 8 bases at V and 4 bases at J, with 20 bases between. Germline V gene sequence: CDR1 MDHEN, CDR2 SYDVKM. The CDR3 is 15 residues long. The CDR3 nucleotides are TGTGCCAGCGGCTCCGTCGCGGGGATGATCACTGAAGCTTTCTTT. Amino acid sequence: CASGSVAGMITEAFF.

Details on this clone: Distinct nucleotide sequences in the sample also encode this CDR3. The chain's CDR3 is CASSSGDSPLHF. CDR3 nucleotide sequence: TGTGCCAGCAGCTCAGGGGATTCACCCCTCCACTTT. The J gene is TRBJ1-6, the V gene TRBV5-4; a possible D gene is TRBD1 (6 bases). Germline values: CDR1 SGHNT, CDR2 YYREEE (reference sequence). The CDR3 consists of 12 residues. V shed 3 bases and J shed 8 bases, with 6 bases lying between them.

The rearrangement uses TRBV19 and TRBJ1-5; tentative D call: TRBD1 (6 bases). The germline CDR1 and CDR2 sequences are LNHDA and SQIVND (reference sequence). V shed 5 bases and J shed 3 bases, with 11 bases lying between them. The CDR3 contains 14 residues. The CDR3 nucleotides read TGTGCCAGTAGTTTCAGGACAGACAATCAGCCCCAGCATTTT. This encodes CASSFRTDNQPQHF.

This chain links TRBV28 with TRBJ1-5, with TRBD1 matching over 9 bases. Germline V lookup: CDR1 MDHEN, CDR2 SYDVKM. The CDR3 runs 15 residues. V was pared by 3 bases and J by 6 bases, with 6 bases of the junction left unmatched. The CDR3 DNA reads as TGTGCCAGCAGTTTTGGGGACAGGGTATCTCAGCCCCAGCATTTT. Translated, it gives CASSFGDRVSQPQHF.

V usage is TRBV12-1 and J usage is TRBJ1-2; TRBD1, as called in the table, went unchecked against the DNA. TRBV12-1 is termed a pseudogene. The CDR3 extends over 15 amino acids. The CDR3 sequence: CASSEKGQVSCGYTF. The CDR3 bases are TGTGCCAGCAGTGAAAAAGGACAGGTTTCTTGTGGCTACACCTTC.

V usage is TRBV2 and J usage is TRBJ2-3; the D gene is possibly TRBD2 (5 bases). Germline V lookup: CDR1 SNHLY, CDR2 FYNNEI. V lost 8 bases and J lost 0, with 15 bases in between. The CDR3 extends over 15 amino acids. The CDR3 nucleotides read TGTGCCAGCCTTGGACTGTTCCCTAGCACAGATACGCAGTATTTT. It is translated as CASLGLFPSTDTQYF.

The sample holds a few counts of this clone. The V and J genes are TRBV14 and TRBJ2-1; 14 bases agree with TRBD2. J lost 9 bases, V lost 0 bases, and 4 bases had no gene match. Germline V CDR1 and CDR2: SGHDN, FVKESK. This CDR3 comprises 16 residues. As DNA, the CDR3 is TGTGCCAGCAGCCAAGACAGACTAGCGGGAGGGGGTGAGCAGTTCTTC. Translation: CASSQDRLAGGGEQFF.

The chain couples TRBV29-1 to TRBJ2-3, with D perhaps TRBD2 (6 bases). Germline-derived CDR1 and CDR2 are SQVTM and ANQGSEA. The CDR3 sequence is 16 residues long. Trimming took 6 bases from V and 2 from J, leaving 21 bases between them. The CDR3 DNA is TGCAGCGTGGCGGGAAGCCGGGGTACTTACACAGATACGCAGTATTTT. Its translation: CSVAGSRGTYTDTQYF.

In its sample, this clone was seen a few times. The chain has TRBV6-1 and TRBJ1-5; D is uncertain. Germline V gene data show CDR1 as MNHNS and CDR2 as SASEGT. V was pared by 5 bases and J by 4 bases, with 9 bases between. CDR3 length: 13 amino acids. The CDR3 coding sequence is TGTGCCAGCAGTACACAGCCGAATCAGCCCCAGCATTTT. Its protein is CASSTQPNQPQHF.

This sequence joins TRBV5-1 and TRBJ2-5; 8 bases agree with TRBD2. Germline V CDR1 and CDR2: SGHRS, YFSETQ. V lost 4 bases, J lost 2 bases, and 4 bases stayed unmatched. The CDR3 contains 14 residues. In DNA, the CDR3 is TGCGCCAGCAGCACTAGCGGAACGCAAGAGACCCAGTACTTC. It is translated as CASSTSGTQETQYF. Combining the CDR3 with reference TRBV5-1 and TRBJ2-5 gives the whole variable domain KAGVTQTPRYLIKTRGQQVTLSCSPISGHRSVSWYQQTPGQGLQFLFEYFSETQRNKGNFPGRFSGRQFSNSRSEMNVSTLELGDSALYLCASSTSGTQETQYFGPGTRLLVL.

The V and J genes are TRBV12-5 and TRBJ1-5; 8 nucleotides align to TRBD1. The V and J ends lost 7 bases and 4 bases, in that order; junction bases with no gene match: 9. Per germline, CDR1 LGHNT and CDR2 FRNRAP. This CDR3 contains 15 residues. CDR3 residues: CASAAWTGRNQPQHF. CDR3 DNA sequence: TGTGCTAGTGCCGCCTGGACAGGGAGGAATCAGCCCCAGCATTTT.

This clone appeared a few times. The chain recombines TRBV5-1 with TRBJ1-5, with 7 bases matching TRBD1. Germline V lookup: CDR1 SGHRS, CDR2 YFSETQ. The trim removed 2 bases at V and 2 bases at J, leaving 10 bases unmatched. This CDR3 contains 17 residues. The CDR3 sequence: CASSFMAIGQGNQPQHF. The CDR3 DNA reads TGCGCCAGCAGCTTTATGGCAATTGGACAGGGCAATCAGCCCCAGCATTTT.

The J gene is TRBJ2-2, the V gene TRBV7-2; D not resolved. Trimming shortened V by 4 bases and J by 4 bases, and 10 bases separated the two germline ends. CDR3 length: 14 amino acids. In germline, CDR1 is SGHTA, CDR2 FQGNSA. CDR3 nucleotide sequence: TGTGCCAGCAGCTCAGCTAGGAGCACCGGGGAGCTGTTTTTT. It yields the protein CASSSARSTGELFF.

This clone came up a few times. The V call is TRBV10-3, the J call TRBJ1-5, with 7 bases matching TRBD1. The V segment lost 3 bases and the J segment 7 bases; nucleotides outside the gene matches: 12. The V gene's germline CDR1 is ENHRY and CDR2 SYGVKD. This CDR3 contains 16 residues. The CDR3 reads CAISDSITQGVQPQHF. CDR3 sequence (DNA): TGTGCCATCAGTGACTCAATCACCCAGGGGGTCCAGCCCCAGCATTTT.

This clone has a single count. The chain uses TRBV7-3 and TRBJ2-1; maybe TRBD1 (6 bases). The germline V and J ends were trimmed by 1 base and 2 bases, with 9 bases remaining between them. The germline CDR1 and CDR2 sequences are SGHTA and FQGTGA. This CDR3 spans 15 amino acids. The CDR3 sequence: CASSLKGDTYNEQFF. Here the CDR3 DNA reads TGTGCCAGCAGCTTAAAGGGGGATACCTACAATGAGCAGTTCTTC. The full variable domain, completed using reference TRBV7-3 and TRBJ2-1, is GAGVSQTPSNKVTEKGKYVELRCDPISGHTALYWYRQSLGQGPEFLIYFQGTGAADDSGLPNDRFFAVRPEGSVSTLKIQRTERGDSAVYLCASSLKGDTYNEQFFGPGTRLTVL.

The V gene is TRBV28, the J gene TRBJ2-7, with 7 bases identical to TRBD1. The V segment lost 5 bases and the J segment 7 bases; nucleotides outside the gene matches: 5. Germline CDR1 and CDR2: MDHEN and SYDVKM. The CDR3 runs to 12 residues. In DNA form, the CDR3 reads TGTGCCAGCAGTGTGACAGGGTTAGAGCAGTACTTC. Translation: CASSVTGLEQYF.

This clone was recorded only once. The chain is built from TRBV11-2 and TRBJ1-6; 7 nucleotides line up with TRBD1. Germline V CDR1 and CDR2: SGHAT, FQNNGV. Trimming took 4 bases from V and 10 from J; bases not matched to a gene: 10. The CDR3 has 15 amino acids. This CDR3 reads CASSSYRGGGSPLHF. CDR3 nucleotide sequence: TGTGCCAGCAGCTCCTACAGGGGTGGGGGCTCACCCCTCCACTTT.

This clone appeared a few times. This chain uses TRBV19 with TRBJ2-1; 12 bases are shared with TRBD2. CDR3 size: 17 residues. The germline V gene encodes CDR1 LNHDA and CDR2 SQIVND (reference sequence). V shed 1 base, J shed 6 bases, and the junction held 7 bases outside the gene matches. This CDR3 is CASSIGGRLAGVNEQFF. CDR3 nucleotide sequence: TGTGCCAGTAGTATAGGGGGGAGACTAGCGGGAGTCAATGAGCAGTTCTTC.

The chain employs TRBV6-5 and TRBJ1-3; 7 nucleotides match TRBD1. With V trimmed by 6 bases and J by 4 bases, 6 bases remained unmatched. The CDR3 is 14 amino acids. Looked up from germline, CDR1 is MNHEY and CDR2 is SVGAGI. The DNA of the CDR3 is TGTGCCAGCAGCCTAGGGGGCGCGGGAAACACCATATATTTT. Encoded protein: CASSLGGAGNTIYF.

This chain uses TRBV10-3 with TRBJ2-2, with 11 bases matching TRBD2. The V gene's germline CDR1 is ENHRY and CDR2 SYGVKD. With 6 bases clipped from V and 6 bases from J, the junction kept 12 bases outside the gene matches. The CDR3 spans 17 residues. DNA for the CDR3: TGTGCCATCAGCCTATTAGCGGGAGGGCCCTCTCCCGGGGAGCTGTTTTTT. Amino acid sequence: CAISLLAGGPSPGELFF.

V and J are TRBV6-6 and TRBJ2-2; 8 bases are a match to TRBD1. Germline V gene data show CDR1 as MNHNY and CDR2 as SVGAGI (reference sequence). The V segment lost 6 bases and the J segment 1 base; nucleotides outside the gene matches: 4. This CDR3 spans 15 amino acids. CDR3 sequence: CASSSGTGNTGELFF. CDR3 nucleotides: TGTGCCAGCAGCTCCGGGACAGGGAACACCGGGGAGCTGTTTTTT.

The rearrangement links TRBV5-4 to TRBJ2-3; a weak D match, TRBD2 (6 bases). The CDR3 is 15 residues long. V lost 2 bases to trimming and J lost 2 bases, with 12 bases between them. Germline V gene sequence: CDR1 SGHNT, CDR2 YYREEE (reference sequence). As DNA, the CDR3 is TGTGCCAGCAGCTTTTACGGGGGAGTCACAGATACGCAGTATTTT. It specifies CASSFYGGVTDTQYF.

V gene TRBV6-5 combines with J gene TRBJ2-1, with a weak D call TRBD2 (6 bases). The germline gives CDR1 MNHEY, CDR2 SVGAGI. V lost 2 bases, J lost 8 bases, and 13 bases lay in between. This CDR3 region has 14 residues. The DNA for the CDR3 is TGTGCCAGCAGTTACGCCAACTGGGACTATGAGCAGTTCTTC. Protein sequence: CASSYANWDYEQFF.

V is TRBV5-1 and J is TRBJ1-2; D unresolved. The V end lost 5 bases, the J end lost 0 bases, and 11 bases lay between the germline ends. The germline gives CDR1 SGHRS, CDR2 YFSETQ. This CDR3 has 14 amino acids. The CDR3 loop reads CASRQEPANYGYTF. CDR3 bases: TGCGCCAGCAGGCAGGAACCAGCTAACTATGGCTACACCTTC.